The 4 T cell receptor beta chains in this list originate from one sample, sequenced in a study of T cells in Graves' hyperthyroidism and ophthalmopathy. Researchers took RNA transcripts and amplified the TCR beta CDR3 regions from them. With the HTBI primer set, the TCR CDR3 went through a first round of RT-PCR. TCRdb re-analysed the multiplex PCR reads in MiXCR, keeping a single row per CDR3 protein. The repertoire includes some 560,000 distinct CDR3 sequences, around 15% of them detected once, and approximately 13% sits in the top ten. The sequenced sample consisted of blood. The source of these receptors is a woman aged 40 to 55 with Graves' hyperthyroidism.

This clonotype has a handful of counts. V is TRBV29-1 and J is TRBJ2-5, with a weak D call TRBD2 (5 bases). The CDR3 extends over 12 amino acids. Between the trimmed V and J ends, which lost 6 bases and 5 bases, there was a span of 13 bases. CDR1 and CDR2 from the germline V gene are SQVTM and ANQGSEA. The chain's CDR3 is CSVEEQRETQYF. The CDR3 nucleotides read TGCAGCGTCGAGGAACAGCGGGAGACCCAGTACTTC.

There are many counts of this clonotype. The CDR3 reads CASSLLLVDGDTRYEQYF. The CDR3 DNA reads as TGTGCCAGCAGTTTGCTACTTGTTGATGGGGACACTCGTTACGAGCAGTACTTC. The V and J genes are TRBV28 and TRBJ2-7; D is perhaps TRBD1 (6 bases). Deletions cut 3 bases from V and 4 bases from J, with 25 bases between. Germline V lookup: CDR1 MDHEN, CDR2 SYDVKM. The CDR3 consists of 18 residues.

This clonotype was recorded at least ten times. The chain links TRBV28 to TRBJ2-3, with D perhaps matching TRBD2 (7 bases). The CDR3 consists of 16 residues. Trimming left V 6 bases short and J 4 bases short, with 20 bases between. Germline assignment: CDR1 MDHEN and CDR2 SYDVKM. The CDR3 nucleotides read TGTGCCAGCAGCTCTGGTTTGAGGGGGGGACCAGATACGCAGTATTTT. Amino acid sequence: CASSSGLRGGPDTQYF.

This clonotype was observed many times. The chain recombines TRBV28 with TRBJ1-2; 8 bases are shared with TRBD1. CDR3 length: 11 residues. V lost 4 bases, J lost 8 bases, and 0 bases stayed unmatched. CDR1 is MDHEN and CDR2 is SYDVKM in the germline V gene. This CDR3 is CASSWTGGYTF. The DNA for the CDR3 is TGTGCCAGCAGTTGGACAGGGGGCTACACCTTC.